The 5 T cell receptor beta chains below were found in one sample sequenced in a study of regulatory T cells in long-lasting Graves disease. Through Arm-PCR of CDR3 regions and iRepertoire HTBI primers, TCR beta libraries were built. Each CDR3 protein is one row after TCRdb ran MiXCR on the multiplex PCR reads. Among hundreds of thousands of distinct CDR3 sequences listed, 16% were seen once. Time point denoted: newly diagnosed GD, antithyroid drugs for less than 3 months. Preparation of the TCR library used RNA extracted from PBMCs. This sample also appeared in a second study, on T cells in Graves' hyperthyroidism and ophthalmopathy.

Specimen: peripheral blood mononuclear cells (PBMCs), collected at new diagnosis, from a patient treated with antithyroid drugs. These receptor sequences come from a man aged 35 to 55 with Graves disease.

This clonotype was recorded a few times. V gene TRBV5-4 combines with J gene TRBJ1-4; TRBD1 might be the D (5 bases). The germline V gene has CDR1 SGHNT and CDR2 YYREEE (reference sequence). V shed 4 bases and J shed 2 bases, with 15 bases lying between them. The CDR3 totals 16 residues. CDR3 sequence: CASSRIGAATNEKLFF. CDR3 DNA sequence: TGTGCCAGCAGCCGAATTGGGGCGGCGACTAATGAAAAACTGTTTTTT. Filled out from reference TRBV5-4 and TRBJ1-4, the complete variable domain reads ETGVTQSPTHLIKTRGQQVTLRCSSQSGHNTVSWYQQALGQGPQFIFQYYREEENGRGNFPPRFSGLQFPNYSSELNVNALELDDSALYLCASSRIGAATNEKLFFGSGTQLSVL.

The table lists this clonotype with many counts. V usage is TRBV7-9 and J usage is TRBJ2-3; the match to TRBD2 covers 10 bases. V trimming: 3 bases; J trimming: 1 base; junction bases outside the gene matches: 1. The V gene's germline CDR1 is SEHNR and CDR2 FQNEAQ (reference sequence). CDR3 size: 15 residues. CDR3 loop: CASSFTSGGTDTQYF. CDR3 DNA sequence: TGTGCCAGCAGCTTTACTAGCGGGGGCACAGATACGCAGTATTTT.

This clonotype was detected a few times. The junction does not match germline at one end; this may be a read error. V and J are TRBV5-1 and TRBJ1-1, with D hard to call. The CDR3 has 15 amino acids. CDR1 SGHRS and CDR2 YFSETQ come from the germline V gene. The CDR3 loop is CASGLMLGEDTEAFF. CDR3 DNA sequence: TGCGCCAGCGGCTTGATGCTAGGTGAGGACACTGAAGCTTTCTTT.

The chain couples TRBV7-2 to TRBJ2-1; the D is unclear. This CDR3 has 12 residues. CDR1 SGHTA and CDR2 FQGNSA come from the germline V gene. Trimming took 2 bases from V and 7 from J, leaving 6 bases between them. CDR3 amino acids: CASSLRLNEQFF. DNA of the CDR3: TGTGCCAGCAGCTTACGATTGAATGAGCAGTTCTTC.

In its sample, this clonotype was seen many times. This sequence joins TRBV18 and TRBJ2-3, with 10 bases that match TRBD1. There are 15 residues in the CDR3. V lost 3 bases and J lost 0; bases outside the gene matches: 0. Per the germline V gene, CDR1 is KGHSH and CDR2 is LQKENI. CDR3 protein: CASSPGQGSTDTQYF. CDR3 nucleotide sequence: TGTGCCAGCTCACCGGGACAGGGGAGCACAGATACGCAGTATTTT.